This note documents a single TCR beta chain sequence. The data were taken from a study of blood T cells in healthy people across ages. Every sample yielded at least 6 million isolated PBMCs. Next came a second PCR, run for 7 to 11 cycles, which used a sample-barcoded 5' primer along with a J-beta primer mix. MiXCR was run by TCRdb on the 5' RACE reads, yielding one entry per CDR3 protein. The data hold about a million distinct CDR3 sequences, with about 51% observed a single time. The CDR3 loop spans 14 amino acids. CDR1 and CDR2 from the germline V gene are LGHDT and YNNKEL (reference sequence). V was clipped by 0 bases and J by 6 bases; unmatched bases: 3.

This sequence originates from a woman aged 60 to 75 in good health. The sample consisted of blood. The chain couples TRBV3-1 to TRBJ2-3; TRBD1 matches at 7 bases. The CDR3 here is CASSQEGQQDTQYF. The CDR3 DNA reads TGTGCCAGCAGCCAAGAGGGACAGCAGGATACGCAGTATTTT.